This T cell receptor (beta chain) was profiled in a study of PD-1 blockade in classical Hodgkin lymphoma (dated by TCRdb to 2018 to 2021). With respect to the entire study: Nivolumab dosing was 3 mg/kg intravenously every 2 weeks, continuing until either disease progression or unacceptable toxicity. A peripheral blood immune signature of response to PD-1 blockade in classical Hodgkin lymphoma was defined using TCR beta sequencing and CyTOF. The research as a whole found: The study covered only a single clinical trial cohort, and the causes of the repertoire differences, possibly disease activity or prior therapy, were still not defined. Trial patients achieving complete response had baseline diversity similar to newly diagnosed patients, whereas partial responders and progressors had significantly lower diversity. CD4+ but not CD8+ TCR diversity rose significantly by C4D1 (p=0.0027 vs p=0.16), most apparent in complete responders (p=0.02). Lower diversity was seen in patients whose nivolumab began less than 1 year after ASCT, and these patients were left out of later analyses so that immune reconstitution would not confound the results. Baseline TCR diversity was reported to be lower in newly diagnosed patients than in healthy donors, and even lower in relapsed/refractory patients.

The time point label, read with the paper, signifies: cycle 2 day 1 (C2D1) of nivolumab. All trial patients had relapsed after autologous stem cell transplantation, with cohorts A, B and C differing in prior brentuximab vedotin exposure. The trial cohort included 50 to 60 patients with relapsed/refractory classical Hodgkin lymphoma, and each patient had a best overall response of complete response, partial response or progressive disease. Trial patients were treated with single-agent nivolumab in the multi-cohort phase II CheckMate 205 trial. An independent review committee assessed best overall response using the 2007 International Working Group response criteria. PBMCs from the trial were collected at three points: immediately before nivolumab initiation (C1D1), and during therapy at cycle 2 day 1 and cycle 4 day 1. After peripheral blood was drawn into 8 mL Vacutainer Cell Preparation Tubes, PBMCs were isolated by centrifugation and then cryopreserved.

Including the terminal cysteine and phenylalanine, the CDR3 comprises 19 residues. Only the CDR3 DNA is retained, 57 bases long and in frame from the first base. CDR1 SGHRS and CDR2 YFSETQ were looked up in the germline V gene. Trimming at the junction amounts to 4 bases on V and 7 bases on J, and the germline ends lie 33 bases apart. The Qiagen DNeasy kit was used to extract genomic DNA both from unsorted PBMCs and from the negatively selected CD4+ and CD8+ fractions. TCR beta CDR3 regions were subjected to amplification by immunoSEQ multiplex PCR with primers that anneal to V and J segments. A synthetic immune receptor repertoire was used to minimize amplification bias, and any remaining bias was removed computationally after sequencing. As for how the authors treated the data: Custom Python scripts were used to quantify repertoire diversity as the Shannon entropy index. The unsorted, CD4+ and CD8+ repertoires were each analyzed separately, with the exception of combined analyses, where CD4+ and CD8+ sequences were merged in silico. A clone counted as expanded when the clone's frequency after treatment rose at least 2-fold relative to C1D1, and clones undetected at baseline were given a pseudocount of 0.5. Singleton clones were defined as clones with 0 or 1 copy at C1D1, and non-singleton clones were defined as clones with 2 or more copies. By matching protein sequences in sorted samples from the same patient, clones expanded in unsorted samples were annotated as CD4+, CD8+ or unknown. Wilcoxon tests on paired samples were used to test diversity changes from C1D1 to C4D1. Entries here come from immuneACCESS through TCRdb and include only in-frame sequences with V and J called. Some clones fail to appear in such tables; in the studies checked, an unresolved V gene covers under half of the shortfall, and the cause of the remainder is unknown. V and J calls and clone size follow that table, whereas D and trimming were derived from the DNA. Recorded for this sample are fewer than 30,000 clones; roughly four fifths of them occurred a single time. Together, the top ten hold approximately 10% of the sample.

A note on this clone: No cognate antigen has been identified for it. No quality values exist for individual bases; no much larger clone is one base distant.

The rearranged chain carries TRBV5-1 and TRBJ2-7; a tentative D match to TRBD2 spans 6 bases. The receptor comes from a human donor with classical Hodgkin lymphoma. The sample was peripheral blood mononuclear cells (PBMCs), taken before the second cycle of nivolumab. DNA sequence: TGCGCCAGCAGCCTTGGAGGGGCACGGGCGCTCCCTTGGAGGGAAGAGCAGTACTTC. It codes for CASSLGGARALPWREEQYF.